These 10 T cell receptor beta chains were all obtained from the same sample, sequenced in a study of T-cell memory formation after mild COVID-19. One entry per CDR3 protein, called by TCRdb with MiXCR from the 5' RACE reads. The table has roughly 47,000 distinct CDR3 sequences, about 7.3% seen once. The sequenced sample was PBMCs or a T cell subset sorted from them (not recorded which). The source of these receptors is a man aged 18 to 29 who had mild COVID-19 (a few samples of this study predate the infection). Cell type and time point are not known.

V usage is TRBV4-3 and J usage is TRBJ1-4; D perhaps matches TRBD1 (6 bases). The germline gives CDR1 LGHNA, CDR2 YSLEER. This CDR3 contains 15 residues. V lost 1 base, J lost 2 bases, and 8 bases lay in between. The CDR3 nucleotides are TGCGCCAGCAGCCAAGTTCAGGGGACTAATGAAAAACTGTTTTTT. Translated: CASSQVQGTNEKLFF.

The chain has TRBV7-3 and TRBJ2-3; 8 bases are a match to TRBD2. Germline CDR1 SGHTA, CDR2 FQGTGA. Losses at the gene ends were 5 bases for V and 7 bases for J; bases not matched to a gene: 11. The CDR3 has 15 residues. The CDR3 loop reads CASSPPGGGFHTQYF. DNA for the CDR3: TGTGCCAGCAGCCCCCCGGGGGGGGGTTTTCATACGCAGTATTTT.

This clonotype was seen repeatedly, ten times or more. This chain links TRBV7-9 with TRBJ2-5; TRBD1 agrees at 8 bases. The CDR3 consists of 15 residues. The germline CDR1 and CDR2 sequences are SEHNR and FQNEAQ (reference sequence). With 5 bases clipped from V and 4 bases from J, the junction kept 9 bases outside the gene matches. As DNA, the CDR3 is TGTGCCAGCAGCCAAGACAGGGGTTGGGGAGAGACCCAGTACTTC. Protein: CASSQDRGWGETQYF. The variable domain in full, completed from reference TRBV7-9 and TRBJ2-5, reads DTGVSQNPRHKITKRGQNVTFRCDPISEHNRLYWYRQTLGQGPEFLTYFQNEAQLEKSRLLSDRFSAERPKGSFSTLEIQRTEQGDSAMYLCASSQDRGWGETQYFGPGTRLLVL.

This clonotype was counted only a few times. The V and J genes are TRBV5-1 and TRBJ2-5; D is unresolved. Trimming took 4 bases from V and 3 from J, leaving 16 bases between them. The CDR3 has 15 residues. Per germline, CDR1 SGHRS and CDR2 YFSETQ. Written as DNA, the CDR3 is TGCGCCAGCAGCACCGGAACCAGGCCTGAAGAGACCCAGTACTTC. Encoded protein: CASSTGTRPEETQYF.

The chain employs TRBV28 and TRBJ2-2; 8 bases line up with TRBD2. This CDR3 is built from 15 residues. V lost 4 bases, J lost 3 bases, and 4 bases stayed unmatched. Germline values: CDR1 MDHEN, CDR2 SYDVKM. The CDR3 DNA sequence: TGTGCCAGCAGTTACTACGGGGGGGACACCGGGGAGCTGTTTTTT. Its translation is CASSYYGGDTGELFF.

This clonotype appeared many times. V and J are TRBV5-1 and TRBJ2-5, with 7 positions matching TRBD1. V shed 3 bases, J shed 1 base, and the junction held 3 bases outside the gene matches. The CDR3 covers 14 residues. CDR1 is SGHRS and CDR2 is YFSETQ in the germline V gene. The CDR3 nucleotides are TGCGCCAGCAGCTCACAGGGGATCCAAGAGACCCAGTACTTC. Translation gives CASSSQGIQETQYF.

This clonotype was seen at least ten times. The chain employs TRBV4-3 and TRBJ2-7, with D perhaps matching TRBD1 (6 bases). CDR3 size: 15 residues. From germline, CDR1 is LGHNA and CDR2 YSLEER. Deletions cut 1 base from V and 2 bases from J, with 12 bases between. CDR3 residues: CASSQALDRTYEQYF. The CDR3, as DNA: TGCGCCAGCAGCCAAGCACTCGACAGGACCTACGAGCAGTACTTC.

Worth noting for this clonotype: A much bigger clone sits one base away, suggesting this may be a read error. V usage is TRBV7-2 and J usage is TRBJ2-5; 9 bases are shared with TRBD2. V was clipped by 3 bases and J by 1 base; unmatched bases: 6. The CDR3 loop spans 16 amino acids. From germline, CDR1 is SGHTA and CDR2 FQGNSA. The CDR3 reads CASSLRGAGGQETQYF. The CDR3 DNA reads as TGTGCCAGCAGCTTGAGAGGAGCGGGGGGCCAAGAGACCCAGTACTTC.

The table lists this clonotype with a few counts. The V call is TRBV5-1, the J call TRBJ2-1, with TRBD2 matching 9 bases. The V gene end was trimmed by 4 bases and the J gene end by 5 bases; junction bases not matched to a gene: 10. Germline CDR1 is SGHRS and CDR2 is YFSETQ. The CDR3 extends over 16 amino acids. This chain's CDR3 is CASSPGRRGGNNEQFF. The CDR3 DNA sequence: TGCGCCAGCAGCCCGGGTCGGCGGGGGGGAAACAATGAGCAGTTCTTC.

Ten or more counts support this clonotype. This chain links TRBV3-1 with TRBJ1-1; unclear D gene. This CDR3 has 13 residues. Trimming took 3 bases from V and 4 from J, leaving 9 bases between them. Germline V lookup: CDR1 LGHDT, CDR2 YNNKEL (reference sequence). The CDR3 reads CASSQTVLTEAFF. Written as DNA, the CDR3 is TGTGCCAGCAGCCAGACGGTCCTCACTGAAGCTTTCTTT.